This T cell receptor beta chain appears in the sequencing data of a study of T cells in Graves' hyperthyroidism and ophthalmopathy. With V trimmed by 4 bases and J by 7 bases, 6 bases remained unmatched. The CDR3 runs to 16 residues. Germline CDR1 is LGHDT and CDR2 is YNNKEL (reference sequence). The investigators amplified TCR beta CDR3 regions from RNA transcripts. An initial round of RT-PCR targeting the TCR CDR3 relied on the HTBI primer set. From the multiplex PCR reads, TCRdb called clonotypes with MiXCR, one entry per CDR3 protein. Of about 560,000 distinct CDR3 sequences in the sample, around 15% were seen once. Concerning this clonotype: The antigen is not known.

Study outcomes and limitations: Blood held most thyroid clonotypes expanded above 0.001 frequency.

J is TRBJ2-1 and V is TRBV3-1, with 14 nucleotides matching TRBD2. The sequence was obtained from a woman younger than 30 with Graves' hyperthyroidism. The sequenced sample was blood. CDR3 bases: TGTGCCAGCAGCCTATTAGGGACTAGCGGGAGAAATGAGCAGTTCTTC. As protein: CASSLLGTSGRNEQFF.